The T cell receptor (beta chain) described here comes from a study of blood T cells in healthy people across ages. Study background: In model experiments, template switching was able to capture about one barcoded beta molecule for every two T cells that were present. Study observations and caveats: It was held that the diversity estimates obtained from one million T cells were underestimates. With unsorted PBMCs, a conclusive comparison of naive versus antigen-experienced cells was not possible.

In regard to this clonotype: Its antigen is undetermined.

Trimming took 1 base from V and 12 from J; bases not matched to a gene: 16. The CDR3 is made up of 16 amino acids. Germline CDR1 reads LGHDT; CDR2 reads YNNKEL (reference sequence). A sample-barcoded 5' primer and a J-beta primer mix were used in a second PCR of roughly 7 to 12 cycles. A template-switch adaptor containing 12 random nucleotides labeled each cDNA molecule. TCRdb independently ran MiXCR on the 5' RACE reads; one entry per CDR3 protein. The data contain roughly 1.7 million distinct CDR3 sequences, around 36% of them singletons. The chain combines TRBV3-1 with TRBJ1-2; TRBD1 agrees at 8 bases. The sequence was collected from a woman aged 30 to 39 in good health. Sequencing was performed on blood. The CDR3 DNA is TGTGCCAGCAGCCAAGGCCAGGGGGCGCGTCATAGCCCCCACACCTTC. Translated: CASSQGQGARHSPHTF.